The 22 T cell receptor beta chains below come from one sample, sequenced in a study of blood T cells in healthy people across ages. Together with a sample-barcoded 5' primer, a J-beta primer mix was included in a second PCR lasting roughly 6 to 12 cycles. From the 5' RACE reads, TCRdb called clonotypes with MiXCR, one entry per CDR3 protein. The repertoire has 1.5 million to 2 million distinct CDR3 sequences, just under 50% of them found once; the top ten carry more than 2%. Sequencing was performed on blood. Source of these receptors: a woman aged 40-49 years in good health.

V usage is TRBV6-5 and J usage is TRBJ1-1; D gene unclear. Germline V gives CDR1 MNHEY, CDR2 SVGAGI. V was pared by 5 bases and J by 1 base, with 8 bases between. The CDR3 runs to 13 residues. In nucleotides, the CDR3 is TGTGCCAGCAGTCGTCCCGGGAACACTGAAGCTTTCTTT. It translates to CASSRPGNTEAFF.

CDR3 residues: CASSGGQVLHEQFF. CDR3 sequence (DNA): TGCGCCAGCAGCGGGGGACAGGTCCTCCATGAGCAGTTCTTC. The gene calls are TRBV5-1 and TRBJ2-1; 8 bases match TRBD1. This CDR3 region has 14 residues. CDR1 SGHRS and CDR2 YFSETQ come from the germline V gene. J was trimmed by 8 bases and V by 4 bases; bases with no gene match: 8.

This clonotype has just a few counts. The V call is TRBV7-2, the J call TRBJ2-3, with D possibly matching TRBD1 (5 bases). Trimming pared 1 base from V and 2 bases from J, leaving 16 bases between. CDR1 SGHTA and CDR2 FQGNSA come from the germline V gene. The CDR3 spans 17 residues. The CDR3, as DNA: TGTGCCAGCAGCTTAGAAGGGCTAACAGGACCCACAGATACGCAGTATTTT. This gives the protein CASSLEGLTGPTDTQYF.

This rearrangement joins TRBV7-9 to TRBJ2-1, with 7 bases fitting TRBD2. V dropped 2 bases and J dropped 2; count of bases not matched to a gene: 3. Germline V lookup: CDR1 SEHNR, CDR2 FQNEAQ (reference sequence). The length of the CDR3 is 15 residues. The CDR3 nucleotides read TGTGCCAGCAGCTTACGAAGCGGGGCCTACAATGAGCAGTTCTTC. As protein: CASSLRSGAYNEQFF.

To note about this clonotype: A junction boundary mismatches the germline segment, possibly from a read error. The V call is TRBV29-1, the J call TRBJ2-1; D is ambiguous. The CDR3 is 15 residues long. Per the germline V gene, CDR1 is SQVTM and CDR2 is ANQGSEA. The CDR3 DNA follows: TGCAGCGTTGAAATGGGCAGCCTATCCTACAATAAGCAGTTCTTC. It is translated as CSVEMGSLSYNKQFF.

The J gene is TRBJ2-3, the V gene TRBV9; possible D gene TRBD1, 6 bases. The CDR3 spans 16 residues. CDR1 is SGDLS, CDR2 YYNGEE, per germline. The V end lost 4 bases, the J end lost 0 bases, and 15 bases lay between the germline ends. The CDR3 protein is CASSPEGVSSTDTQYF. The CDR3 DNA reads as TGTGCCAGCAGCCCAGAGGGGGTTTCGAGCACAGATACGCAGTATTTT. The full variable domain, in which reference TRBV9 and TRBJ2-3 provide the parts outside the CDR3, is DSGVTQTPKHLITATGQRVTLRCSPRSGDLSVYWYQQSLDQGLQFLIQYYNGEERAKGNILERFSAQQFPDLHSELNLSSLELGDSALYFCASSPEGVSSTDTQYFGPGTRLTVL.

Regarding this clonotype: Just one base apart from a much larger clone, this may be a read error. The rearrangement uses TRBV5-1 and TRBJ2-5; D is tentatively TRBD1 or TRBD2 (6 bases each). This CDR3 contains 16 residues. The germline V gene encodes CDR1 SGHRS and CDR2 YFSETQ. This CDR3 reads CASGLGASEDQETQYF. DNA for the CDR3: TGCGCCAGCGGCTTGGGGGCTAGCGAGGACCAAGAGACCCAGTACTTC.

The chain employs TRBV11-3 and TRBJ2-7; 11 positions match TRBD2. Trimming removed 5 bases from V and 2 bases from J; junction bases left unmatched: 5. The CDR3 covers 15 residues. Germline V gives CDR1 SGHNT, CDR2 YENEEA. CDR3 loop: CASSTLAGAPYEQYF. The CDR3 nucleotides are TGTGCCAGCAGCACACTAGCGGGGGCTCCCTACGAGCAGTACTTC.

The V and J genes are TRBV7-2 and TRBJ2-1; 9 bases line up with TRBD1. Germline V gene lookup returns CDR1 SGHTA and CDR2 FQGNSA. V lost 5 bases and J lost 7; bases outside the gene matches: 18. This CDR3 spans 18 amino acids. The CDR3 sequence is CASSLIPISGTGPNEQFF. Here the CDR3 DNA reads TGTGCCAGCAGCCTCATCCCAATTTCCGGGACAGGGCCAAATGAGCAGTTCTTC. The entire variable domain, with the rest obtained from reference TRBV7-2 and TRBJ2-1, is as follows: GAGVSQSPSNKVTEKGKDVELRCDPISGHTALYWYRQSLGQGLEFLIYFQGNSAPDKSGLPSDRFSAERTGGSVSTLTIQRTQQEDSAVYLCASSLIPISGTGPNEQFFGPGTRLTVL.

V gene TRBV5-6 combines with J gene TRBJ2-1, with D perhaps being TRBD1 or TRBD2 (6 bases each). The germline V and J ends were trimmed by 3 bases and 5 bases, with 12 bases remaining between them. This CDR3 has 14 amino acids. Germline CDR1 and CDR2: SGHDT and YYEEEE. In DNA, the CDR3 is TGTGCCAGCAGCTCCGTGGGGGGCCACAATGAGCAGTTCTTC. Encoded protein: CASSSVGGHNEQFF.

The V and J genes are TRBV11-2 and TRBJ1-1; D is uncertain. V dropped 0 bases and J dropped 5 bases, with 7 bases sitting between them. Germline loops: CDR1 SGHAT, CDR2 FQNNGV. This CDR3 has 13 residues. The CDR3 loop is CASSLDSLTEAFF. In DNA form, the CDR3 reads TGTGCCAGCAGCTTAGATTCCCTGACTGAAGCTTTCTTT.

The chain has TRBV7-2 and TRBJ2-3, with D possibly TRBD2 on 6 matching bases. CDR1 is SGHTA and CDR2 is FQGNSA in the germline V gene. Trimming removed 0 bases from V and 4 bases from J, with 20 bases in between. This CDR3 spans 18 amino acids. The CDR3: CASSLAHQAGPWADTQYF. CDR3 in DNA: TGTGCCAGCAGCTTAGCCCATCAAGCGGGTCCTTGGGCAGATACGCAGTATTTT.

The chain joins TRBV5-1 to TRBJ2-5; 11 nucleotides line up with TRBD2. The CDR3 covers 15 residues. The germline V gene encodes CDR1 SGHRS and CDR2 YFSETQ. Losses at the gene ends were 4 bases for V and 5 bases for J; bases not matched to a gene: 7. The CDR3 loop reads CASSGTSGKGETQYF. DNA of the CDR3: TGCGCCAGCAGCGGGACTAGCGGAAAGGGGGAGACCCAGTACTTC.

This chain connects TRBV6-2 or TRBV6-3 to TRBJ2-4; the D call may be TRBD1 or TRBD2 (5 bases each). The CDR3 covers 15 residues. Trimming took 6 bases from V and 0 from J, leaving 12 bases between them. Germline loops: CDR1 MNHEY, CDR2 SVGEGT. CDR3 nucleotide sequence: TGTGCCAGCAGGAGGGGAGAAATAGCCAAAAACATTCAGTACTTC. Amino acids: CASRRGEIAKNIQYF.

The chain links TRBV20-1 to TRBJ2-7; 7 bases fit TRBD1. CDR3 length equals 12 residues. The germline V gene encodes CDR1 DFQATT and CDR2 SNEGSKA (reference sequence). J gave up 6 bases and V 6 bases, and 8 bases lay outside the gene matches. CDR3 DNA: TGCAGTGCCCGGACAGGTAAAAGCGAGCAGTACTTC. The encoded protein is CSARTGKSEQYF.

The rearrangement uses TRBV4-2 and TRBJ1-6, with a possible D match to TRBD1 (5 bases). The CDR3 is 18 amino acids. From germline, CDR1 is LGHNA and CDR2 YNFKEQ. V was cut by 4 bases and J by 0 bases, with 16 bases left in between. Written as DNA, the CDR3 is TGTGCCAGCAGCCGGGCGGGGCGGTCGAGCTCCTATAATTCACCCCTCCACTTT. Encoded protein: CASSRAGRSSSYNSPLHF.

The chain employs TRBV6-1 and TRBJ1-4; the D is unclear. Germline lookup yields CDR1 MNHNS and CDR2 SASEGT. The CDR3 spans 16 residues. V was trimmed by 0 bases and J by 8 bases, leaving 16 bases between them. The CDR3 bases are TGTGCCAGCAGTGAAGCGGGAGCGAGGTTATACGAAAAACTGTTTTTT. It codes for CASSEAGARLYEKLFF.

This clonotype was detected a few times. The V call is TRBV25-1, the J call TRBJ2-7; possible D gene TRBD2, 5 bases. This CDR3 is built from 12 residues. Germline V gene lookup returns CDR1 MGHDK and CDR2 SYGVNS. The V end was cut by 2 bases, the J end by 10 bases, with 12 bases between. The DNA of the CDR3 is TGTGCCAGCAGTGAAAGTGGCGGGCGCCAGTACTTC. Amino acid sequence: CASSESGGRQYF.

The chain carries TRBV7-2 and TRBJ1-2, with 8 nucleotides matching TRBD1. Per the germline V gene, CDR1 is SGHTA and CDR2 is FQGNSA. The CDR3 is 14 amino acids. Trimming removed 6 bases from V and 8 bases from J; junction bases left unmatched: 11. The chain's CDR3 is CASSLDRGGLGYTF. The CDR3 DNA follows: TGTGCCAGCAGTCTCGACAGGGGAGGCTTGGGCTACACCTTC.

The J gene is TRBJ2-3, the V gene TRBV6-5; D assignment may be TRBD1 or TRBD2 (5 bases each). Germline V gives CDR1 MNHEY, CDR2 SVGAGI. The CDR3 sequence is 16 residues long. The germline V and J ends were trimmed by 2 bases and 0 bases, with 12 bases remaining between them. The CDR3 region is CASSYLGTPSTDTQYF. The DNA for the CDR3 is TGTGCCAGCAGTTACCTTGGGACCCCCAGCACAGATACGCAGTATTTT.

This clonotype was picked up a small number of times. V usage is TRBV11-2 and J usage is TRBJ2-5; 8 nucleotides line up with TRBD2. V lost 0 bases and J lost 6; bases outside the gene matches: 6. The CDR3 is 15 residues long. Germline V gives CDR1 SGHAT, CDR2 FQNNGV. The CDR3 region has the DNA TGTGCCAGCAGCTTAGACTGGACTAGCAAACAGACCCAGTACTTC. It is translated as CASSLDWTSKQTQYF.

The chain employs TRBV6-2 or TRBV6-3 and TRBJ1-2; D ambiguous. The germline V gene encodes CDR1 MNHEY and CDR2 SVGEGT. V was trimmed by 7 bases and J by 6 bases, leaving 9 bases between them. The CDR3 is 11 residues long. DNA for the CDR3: TGTGCCAGCAATCAAGGAGATGGCTACACCTTC. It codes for CASNQGDGYTF.